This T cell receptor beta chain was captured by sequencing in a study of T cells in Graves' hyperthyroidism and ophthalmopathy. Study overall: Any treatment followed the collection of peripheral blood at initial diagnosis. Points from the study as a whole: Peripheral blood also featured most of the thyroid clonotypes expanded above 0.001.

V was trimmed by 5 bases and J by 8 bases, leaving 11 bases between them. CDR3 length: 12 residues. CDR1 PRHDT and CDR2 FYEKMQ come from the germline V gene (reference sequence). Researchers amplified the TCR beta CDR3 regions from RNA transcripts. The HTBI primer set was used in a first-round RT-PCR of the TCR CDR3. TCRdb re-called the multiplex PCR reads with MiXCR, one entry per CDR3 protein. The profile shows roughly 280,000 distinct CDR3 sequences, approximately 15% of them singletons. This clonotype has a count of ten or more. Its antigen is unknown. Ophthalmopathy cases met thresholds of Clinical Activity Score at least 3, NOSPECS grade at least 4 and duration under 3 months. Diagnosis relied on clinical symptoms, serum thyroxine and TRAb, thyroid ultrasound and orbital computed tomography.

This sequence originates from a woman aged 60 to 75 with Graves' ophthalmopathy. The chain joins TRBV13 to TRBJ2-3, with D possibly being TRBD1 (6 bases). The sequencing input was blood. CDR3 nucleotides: TGTGCCAGCAGCGCCGAAGGGGGTACGCAGTATTTT. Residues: CASSAEGGTQYF.